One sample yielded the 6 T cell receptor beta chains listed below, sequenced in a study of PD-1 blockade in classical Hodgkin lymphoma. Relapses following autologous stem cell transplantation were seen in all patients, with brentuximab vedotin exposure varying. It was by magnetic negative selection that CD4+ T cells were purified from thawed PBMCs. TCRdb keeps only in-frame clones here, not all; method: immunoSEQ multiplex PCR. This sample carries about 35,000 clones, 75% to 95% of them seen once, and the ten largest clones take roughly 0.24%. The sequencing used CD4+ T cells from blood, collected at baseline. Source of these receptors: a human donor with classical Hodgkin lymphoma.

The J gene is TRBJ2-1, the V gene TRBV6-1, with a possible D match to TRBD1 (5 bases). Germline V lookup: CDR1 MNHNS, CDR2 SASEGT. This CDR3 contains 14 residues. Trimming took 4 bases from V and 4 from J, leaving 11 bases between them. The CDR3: CASSALSGYNEQFF. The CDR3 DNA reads TGTGCCAGCAGTGCCCTCTCAGGGTACAATGAGCAGTTCTTC.

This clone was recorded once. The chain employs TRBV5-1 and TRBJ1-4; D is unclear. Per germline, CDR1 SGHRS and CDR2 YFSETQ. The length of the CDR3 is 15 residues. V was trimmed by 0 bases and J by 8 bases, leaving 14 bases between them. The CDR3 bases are TGCGCCAGCAGCTTGGCAAGGGCCCCGGGAGAAAAACTGTTTTTT. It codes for CASSLARAPGEKLFF.

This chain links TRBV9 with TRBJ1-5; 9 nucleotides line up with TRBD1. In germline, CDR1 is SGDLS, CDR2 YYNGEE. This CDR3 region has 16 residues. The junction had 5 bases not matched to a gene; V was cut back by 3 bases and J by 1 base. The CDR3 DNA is TGTGCCAGCAGCGCCGGGACAGGGAAAAGCAATCAGCCCCAGCATTTT. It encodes CASSAGTGKSNQPQHF.

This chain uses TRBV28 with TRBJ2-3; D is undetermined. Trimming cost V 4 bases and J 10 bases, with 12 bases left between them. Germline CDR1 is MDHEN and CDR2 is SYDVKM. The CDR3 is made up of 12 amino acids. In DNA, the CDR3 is TGTGCCAGCAGTTCCGATCGCTGGGCGCAGTATTTT. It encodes CASSSDRWAQYF.

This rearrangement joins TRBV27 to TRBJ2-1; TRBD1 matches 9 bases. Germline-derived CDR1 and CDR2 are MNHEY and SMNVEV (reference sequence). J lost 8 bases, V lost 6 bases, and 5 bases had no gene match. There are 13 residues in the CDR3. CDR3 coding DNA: TGTGCCAGCAGGGGAAACAGGGGGCATGAGCAGTTCTTC. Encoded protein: CASRGNRGHEQFF.

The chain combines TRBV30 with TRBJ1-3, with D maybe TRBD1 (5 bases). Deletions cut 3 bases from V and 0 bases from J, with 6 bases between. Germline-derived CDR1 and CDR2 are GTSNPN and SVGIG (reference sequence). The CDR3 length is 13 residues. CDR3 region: CAWRRGSGNTIYF. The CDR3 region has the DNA TGTGCCTGGAGGAGGGGCTCTGGAAACACCATATATTTT.